The T cell receptor (beta chain) under discussion was sequenced for a study of blood T cells in healthy people across ages. Study-wide findings and caveats: CMV infection status of these donors was not known.

Turning to this clonotype: Antigen specificity is unknown.

Germline CDR1 is SGHAT and CDR2 is FQNNGV. The CDR3 has 15 residues. V shed 2 bases and J 0 bases; nucleotides not matched to a gene: 3. PCR was performed a second time for about 6 to 11 cycles using a sample-barcoded 5' primer and a J-beta primer mix. Every single cDNA molecule received a tag from a template-switch adaptor with 12 random nucleotides. TCRdb recomputed calls from the 5' RACE reads with MiXCR, one row per CDR3 protein. The sample records 850,000 to 1,000,000 distinct CDR3 sequences, roughly 51% being singletons. This sequence joins TRBV11-2 and TRBJ1-2; the match to TRBD1 covers 7 bases. Sequenced input: blood. This clonotype originated in a woman aged 55-69 years in good health. DNA of the CDR3: TGTGCCAGCAGCTTATCAGGGGGTCCTAACTATGGCTACACCTTC. Protein sequence: CASSLSGGPNYGYTF.